A single sample gave rise to the 20 T cell receptor beta chains below, sequenced in a study of response to subunit inactivated influenza vaccine. TCRdb fed the RT-PCR reads into MiXCR, producing one record per CDR3 protein. The table records more than 700,000 distinct CDR3 sequences, 21% of them present only once. The material sequenced was PBMCs from blood, taken approximately 5 days after vaccination. These receptors all come from a man aged 45 to 65 who received an inactivated influenza vaccine.

The chain is built from TRBV3-1 and TRBJ2-5; 12 positions agree with TRBD2. The CDR3 is 16 residues long. J was trimmed by 2 bases and V by 5 bases; bases with no gene match: 6. CDR1 and CDR2 (germline): LGHDT, YNNKEL (reference sequence). CDR3 DNA sequence: TGTGCCAGCAGCTCCCGGACTAGCGGGACGCAAGAGACCCAGTACTTC. Translating it yields CASSSRTSGTQETQYF.

This clonotype has ten or more counts. The gene calls are TRBV10-3 and TRBJ1-1; weak D call: TRBD1 (6 bases). There are 17 residues in the CDR3. V dropped 6 bases and J dropped 1 base, with 21 bases sitting between them. CDR1 ENHRY and CDR2 SYGVKD come from the germline V gene. CDR3 DNA: TGTGCCATCAGAGAGCCTCGTCCAGGGGCGACGAACACTGAAGCTTTCTTT. Translated, it gives CAIREPRPGATNTEAFF.

This clonotype was seen repeatedly, ten times or more. The chain has TRBV7-9 and TRBJ2-3; possible D gene TRBD1, 5 bases. Germline CDR1 reads SEHNR; CDR2 reads FQNEAQ (reference sequence). The V gene lost 2 bases and the J gene lost 2 bases, with 8 bases spanning the gap. The CDR3 runs to 14 residues. CDR3 loop: CASSLSGNTDTQYF. The CDR3 bases are TGTGCCAGCAGCTTATCAGGGAACACAGATACGCAGTATTTT.

This clonotype has only a few counts. The chain is built from TRBV20-1 and TRBJ2-7, with TRBD1 matching over 10 bases. The V gene end was trimmed by 6 bases and the J gene end by 3 bases; junction bases not matched to a gene: 11. The CDR3 is 15 amino acids. Per germline, CDR1 DFQATT and CDR2 SNEGSKA (reference sequence). DNA of the CDR3: TGCAGTGCCTCCGCCCGGGACAGGGGTTTCTACGAGCAGTACTTC. This sequence encodes CSASARDRGFYEQYF.

This rearrangement joins TRBV12-3 or TRBV12-4 to TRBJ1-6, with D possibly matching TRBD1 (5 bases). The CDR3 consists of 14 residues. Trimming stripped 6 bases from V and 7 bases from J, with 13 bases between. The CDR3 region is CASRGHLLNSPLHF. Here the CDR3 DNA reads TGTGCCAGCAGGGGGCACTTGCTGAATTCACCCCTCCACTTT.

The chain joins TRBV12-3 or TRBV12-4 to TRBJ2-7, with D tentatively TRBD1 (5 bases). V lost 8 bases, J lost 5 bases, and 16 bases lay in between. The CDR3 is 13 amino acids. The CDR3 reads CASGYQGSDEQYF. For the CDR3, the DNA is TGTGCCAGCGGCTATCAGGGCAGCGACGAGCAGTACTTC.

The chain combines TRBV28 with TRBJ2-3, with 8 bases that match TRBD2. The germline CDR1 and CDR2 sequences are MDHEN and SYDVKM. The CDR3 has 15 amino acids. J was trimmed by 0 bases and V by 8 bases; bases with no gene match: 7. In DNA, the CDR3 is TGTGCCAGCCTGATGCGGGGGGCTAGCACAGATACGCAGTATTTT. Its protein product is CASLMRGASTDTQYF.

The genes are TRBV6-2 or TRBV6-3 and TRBJ2-7, with D perhaps matching TRBD2 (5 bases). This CDR3 has 14 amino acids. The germline V gene encodes CDR1 MNHEY and CDR2 SVGEGT. V shed 5 bases and J shed 2 bases, with 13 bases lying between them. The DNA of the CDR3 is TGTGCCAGCAGTGGAGGACTGCAGCCCTACGAGCAGTACTTC. Translated: CASSGGLQPYEQYF.

The chain joins TRBV5-1 to TRBJ1-6; D is unresolved. V was trimmed by 0 bases and J by 6 bases, leaving 7 bases between them. The CDR3 extends over 14 amino acids. In germline, CDR1 is SGHRS, CDR2 YFSETQ. CDR3 in amino acids: CASSLGVTNSPLHF. As DNA, the CDR3 is TGCGCCAGCAGCTTGGGGGTCACTAATTCACCCCTCCACTTT.

A few counts support this clonotype. The chain employs TRBV6-2 or TRBV6-3 and TRBJ2-5, with D perhaps assigned TRBD1 or TRBD2 (5 bases each). CDR3 size: 15 residues. Per germline, CDR1 MNHEY and CDR2 SVGEGT. Trimming removed 7 bases at V and 2 bases at J, with 17 bases between. This CDR3 is CASTRGGLPQETQYF. CDR3 nucleotide sequence: TGTGCCAGCACCCGGGGCGGGCTTCCGCAAGAGACCCAGTACTTC.

The chain joins TRBV20-1 to TRBJ2-1; D unclear. V was shortened by 6 bases and J by 9 bases, with 9 bases between the two germline ends. The germline CDR1 and CDR2 sequences are DFQATT and SNEGSKA (reference sequence). This CDR3 contains 10 residues. The CDR3 region is CSAIGIEQFF. CDR3 DNA sequence: TGCAGTGCCATAGGTATTGAGCAGTTCTTC.

This clonotype has a handful of counts. The chain couples TRBV20-1 to TRBJ2-1, with D hard to call. The CDR3 extends over 14 amino acids. Germline lookup yields CDR1 DFQATT and CDR2 SNEGSKA (reference sequence). The V and J ends lost 3 bases and 4 bases respectively, with 13 bases between them. The chain's CDR3 is CSASLPRSYNEQFF. DNA for the CDR3: TGCAGTGCTAGCCTGCCTCGATCTTACAATGAGCAGTTCTTC.

V usage is TRBV25-1 and J usage is TRBJ2-5; D unclear. The V and J ends lost 6 bases and 5 bases respectively, with 13 bases between them. The germline CDR1 and CDR2 sequences are MGHDK and SYGVNS. This CDR3 has 13 amino acids. The CDR3 sequence is CASSPSYVETQYF. In DNA, the CDR3 is TGTGCCAGCAGCCCCAGTTATGTCGAGACCCAGTACTTC.

This clonotype showed up just a few times. V gene TRBV6-1 combines with J gene TRBJ1-4; D unresolved. Trimming took 6 bases from V and 5 from J, leaving 10 bases between them. Germline loops: CDR1 MNHNS, CDR2 SASEGT. CDR3 length: 13 residues. The CDR3 here is CASSRAANEKLFF. The CDR3 DNA reads as TGTGCCAGCAGCCGGGCCGCGAATGAAAAACTGTTTTTT.

This clonotype has a handful of counts. One junction end disagrees with the germline gene, perhaps due to a read error. The V call is TRBV29-1, the J call TRBJ2-1; 8 nucleotides line up with TRBD2. Per the germline V gene, CDR1 is SQVTM and CDR2 is ANQGSEA. The CDR3 has 14 residues. CDR3 in amino acids: CSVPGLVSHNEQFF. The CDR3, as DNA: TGCAGCGTGCCGGGACTAGTCTCCCACAATGAGCAGTTCTTC.

This clonotype was counted between two and nine times. V and J are TRBV20-1 and TRBJ2-1; the D gene is possibly TRBD1 (6 bases). Deletions cut 3 bases from V and 3 bases from J, with 15 bases between. This CDR3 is built from 15 residues. Germline values: CDR1 DFQATT, CDR2 SNEGSKA (reference sequence). The CDR3 DNA is TGCAGTGCTAGGAAAACAGGGCTGCGCTACAATGAGCAGTTCTTC. Translating it yields CSARKTGLRYNEQFF.

The chain recombines TRBV4-3 with TRBJ1-2; a weak D match, TRBD1 (5 bases). V lost 0 bases, J lost 3 bases, and 11 bases lay in between. The CDR3 length is 15 residues. CDR1 LGHNA and CDR2 YSLEER come from the germline V gene. For the CDR3, the DNA is TGCGCCAGCAGCCAAGAGTGGGGCGGAGACTATGGCTACACCTTC. Translating it yields CASSQEWGGDYGYTF.

This chain connects TRBV20-1 to TRBJ1-1; possibly TRBD1 for D (6 bases). Trimming removed 5 bases from V and 1 base from J, with 17 bases in between. Germline V CDR1 and CDR2: DFQATT, SNEGSKA (reference sequence). The CDR3 extends over 15 amino acids. CDR3 protein: CSAPGRQVENTEAFF. CDR3 DNA: TGCAGTGCTCCTGGGAGACAGGTGGAGAACACTGAAGCTTTCTTT.

A few counts support this clonotype. The J gene is TRBJ1-2, the V gene TRBV6-5; tentatively, D is TRBD1 (5 bases). The germline gives CDR1 MNHEY, CDR2 SVGAGI. The CDR3 contains 12 residues. The germline V and J ends were trimmed by 0 bases and 11 bases, with 10 bases remaining between them. CDR3 residues: CASSYSGVGYTF. DNA of the CDR3: TGTGCCAGCAGTTACTCGGGGGTCGGATACACCTTC.

This clonotype was observed many times. The V gene is TRBV7-6, the J gene TRBJ1-1; D gene unclear. This CDR3 spans 13 amino acids. The germline V gene has CDR1 SGHVS and CDR2 FNYEAQ. V dropped 1 base and J dropped 2 bases, with 5 bases sitting between them. The CDR3 loop is CASSLEENTEAFF. In nucleotides, the CDR3 is TGTGCCAGCAGCTTAGAAGAAAACACTGAAGCTTTCTTT.